The T cell receptor beta chain described here comes from a study of T-cell memory formation after mild COVID-19. Study-level background: Largely, TCR clusters stayed within a single donor.

This clonotype was counted many times. The antigen remains unidentified. TCR alpha and TCR beta cDNA libraries carrying sample barcodes and UMIs were produced by 5'RACE using constant-segment primers. MiXCR, applied by TCRdb to the 5' RACE reads, yields one record per CDR3 protein. Among approximately 290,000 distinct CDR3 sequences listed, approximately 8.4% were seen once. Trimming pared 5 bases from V and 7 bases from J, leaving 8 bases between. This CDR3 has 11 amino acids. Findings of the study overall: Among contracting clones, CD4+ were mainly CM/EM and CD8+ enriched in EMRA. There was a balanced CD4/CD8 profile in clones contracting day 15 to 85, and later expanders leaned CD4+.

The TCR was taken from a man younger than 35 who had mild COVID-19 (a few samples of this study predate the infection). Cell type and time point are not known. The sample consisted of PBMCs or a T cell subset sorted from them (not recorded which). This chain connects TRBV12-3 or TRBV12-4 to TRBJ1-1; D not resolved. CDR3 residues: CASSLGLEAFF. CDR3 DNA: TGTGCCAGCAGTCTAGGTCTTGAAGCTTTCTTT.